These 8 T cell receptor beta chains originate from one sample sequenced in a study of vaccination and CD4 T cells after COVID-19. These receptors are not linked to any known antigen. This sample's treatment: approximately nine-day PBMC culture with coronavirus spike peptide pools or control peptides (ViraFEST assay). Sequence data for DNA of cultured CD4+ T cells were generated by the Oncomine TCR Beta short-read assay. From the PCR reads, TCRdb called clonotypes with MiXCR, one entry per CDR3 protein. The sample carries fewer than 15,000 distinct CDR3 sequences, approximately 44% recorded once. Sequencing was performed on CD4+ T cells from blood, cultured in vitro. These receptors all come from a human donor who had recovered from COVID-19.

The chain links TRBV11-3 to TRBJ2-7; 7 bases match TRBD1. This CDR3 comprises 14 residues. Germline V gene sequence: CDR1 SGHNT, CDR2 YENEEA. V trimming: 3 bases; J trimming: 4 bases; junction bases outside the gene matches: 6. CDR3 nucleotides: TGTGCCAGCAGCTTTAGTCAGGGGGTATACGAGCAGTACTTC. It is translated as CASSFSQGVYEQYF.

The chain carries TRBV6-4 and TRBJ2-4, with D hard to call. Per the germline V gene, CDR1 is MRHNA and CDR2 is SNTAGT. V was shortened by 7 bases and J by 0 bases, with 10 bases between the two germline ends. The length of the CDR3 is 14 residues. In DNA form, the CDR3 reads TGTGCCAGCAACGAGGAGTTAGCCAAAAACATTCAGTACTTC. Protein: CASNEELAKNIQYF.

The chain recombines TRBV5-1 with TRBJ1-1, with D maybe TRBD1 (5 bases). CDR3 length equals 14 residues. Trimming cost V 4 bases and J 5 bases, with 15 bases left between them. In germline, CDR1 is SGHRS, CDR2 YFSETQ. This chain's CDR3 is CASSPATGETEAFF. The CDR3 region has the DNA TGCGCCAGCAGCCCCGCTACGGGGGAAACTGAAGCTTTCTTT. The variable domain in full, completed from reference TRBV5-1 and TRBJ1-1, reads KAGVTQTPRYLIKTRGQQVTLSCSPISGHRSVSWYQQTPGQGLQFLFEYFSETQRNKGNFPGRFSGRQFSNSRSEMNVSTLELGDSALYLCASSPATGETEAFFGQGTRLTVV.

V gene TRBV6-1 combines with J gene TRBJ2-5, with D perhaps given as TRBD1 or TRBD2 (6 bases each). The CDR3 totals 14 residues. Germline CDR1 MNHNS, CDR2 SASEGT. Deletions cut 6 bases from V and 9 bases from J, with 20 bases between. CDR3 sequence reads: CASRSPGPRGAQYF. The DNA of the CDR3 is TGTGCCAGCAGATCGCCGGGCCCAAGGGGGGCCCAGTACTTC.

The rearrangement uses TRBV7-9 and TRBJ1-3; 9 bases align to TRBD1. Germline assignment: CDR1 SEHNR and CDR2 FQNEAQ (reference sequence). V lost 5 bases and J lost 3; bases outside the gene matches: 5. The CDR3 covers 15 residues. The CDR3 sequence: CASSPNRGLGNTIYF. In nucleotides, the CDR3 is TGTGCCAGCAGCCCGAACAGGGGGCTTGGAAACACCATATATTTT.

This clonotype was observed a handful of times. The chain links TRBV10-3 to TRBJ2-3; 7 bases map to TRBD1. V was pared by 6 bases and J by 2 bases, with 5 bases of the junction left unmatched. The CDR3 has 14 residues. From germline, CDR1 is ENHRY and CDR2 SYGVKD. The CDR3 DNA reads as TGTGCCATCAGGAGGGACAGCCACACAGATACGCAGTATTTT. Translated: CAIRRDSHTDTQYF.

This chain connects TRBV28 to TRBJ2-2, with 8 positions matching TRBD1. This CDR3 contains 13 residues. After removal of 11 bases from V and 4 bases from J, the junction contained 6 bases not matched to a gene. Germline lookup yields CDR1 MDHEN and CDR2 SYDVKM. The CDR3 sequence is CAGQGASTGELFF. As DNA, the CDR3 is TGTGCCGGGCAGGGGGCGAGCACCGGGGAGCTGTTTTTT.

DNA for the CDR3: TGCGCCAGCAGCCAAGAGGGAGGGCTAGCCGGTGAAGAGACCCAGTACTTC. Translated, it gives CASSQEGGLAGEETQYF. The V call is TRBV4-1, the J call TRBJ2-5; 7 bases are a match to TRBD2. The CDR3 extends over 17 amino acids. The V gene end was trimmed by 0 bases and the J gene end by 3 bases; junction bases not matched to a gene: 10. Looked up from germline, CDR1 is MGHRA and CDR2 is YSYEKL.